Listed here is a single T cell receptor beta chain. There is no known antigen for this receptor. No base quality information exists; no much larger clone differs at one position. What the treatment or condition label conveys for this sample: oral pan-JAK inhibitor, 5-10 mg twice daily. From alopecia areata patients, peripheral blood was collected along with lesional scalp punch biopsies. After PBMCs were isolated by density centrifugation and stained for CD3, CD4 and CD8, a FACSAria was used to sort CD4+ and CD8+ T cells. The protocol used for the library was the immunoSEQ multiplex PCR assay. RNA was extracted from all samples and reverse transcribed into cDNA as template for TCR sequencing. First-strand cDNA was synthesized using SuperScript III with a 2:1 mix of oligo-dT and random hexamers. Amplification bias was assessed with a synthetic immune receptor repertoire, and residual bias was removed computationally. Concerning the study's data processing: Raw reads were preprocessed to remove errors, and CDR3 was defined by IMGT conventions from the conserved cysteine to phenylalanine. Clonality was calculated as 1 minus Shannon entropy normalized by log2 of the number of productive unique TCRs. Whether scalp clones were CD4 or CD8 was inferred by matching scalp TCRbeta sequences against CD4 and CD8 repertoires sorted from blood. This immuneACCESS table, as held by TCRdb, lists in-frame sequences with V and J called but not all clones. Of the missing ones, under half trace to an unresolved V gene in checked studies; the others have no known cause. V and J calls and clone size are copied from that table; D and trimming were computed from the DNA. Here the sample has some 180,000 clones; about 47% occur a single time. The ten top clones hold roughly a tenth of the sample.

This entry is derived from a study of CD8+ T cells in alopecia areata (dated by TCRdb to 2017 to 2018). Regarding the complete study: The treated patients took part in an open-label pilot trial in which moderate-to-severe alopecia areata was treated with oral tofacitinib at 5 to 10 mg twice daily. Patients received tofacitinib for 6 to 18 months and were then followed off drug for 6 months to check for delayed response and recurrence. Disease severity in treated patients was measured with the SALT score, which quantifies the percentage of affected scalp surface area. In both human patients and the C3H/HeJ mouse model, the study applied high-throughput TCRbeta sequencing to look at T cell clonal expansion in alopecia areata. Human TCRbeta sequencing covered scalp tissue and sorted CD4+ and CD8+ peripheral blood T cells from patchy and totalis/universalis alopecia areata patients and healthy controls. Tofacitinib-treated patients had biopsies at baseline and at 4 and 24 weeks of treatment, with a later scalp biopsy in several patients. Clonality in the scalp was compared among normal scalp (n=4), patchy alopecia areata scalp (n=8), and alopecia totalis/universalis scalp (n=8). RNA was obtained with the PAXgene miRNA kit for fixed scalp, the miRNeasy kit for PBMCs, and the RNeasy kit for mouse skin. immunoSEQ multiplex PCR using 35 Vbeta forward primers and 13 Jbeta reverse primers was used to amplify TCRbeta CDR3 regions.

Taken from cysteine to phenylalanine, the CDR3 has 15 residues. Only the CDR3 DNA stays, 45 bases, in frame from base 1. V is cut back by 4 bases and J by 5 bases, with 6 bases in the junction unmatched. Looking up the germline V gene yields CDR1 LGHNA and CDR2 YNFKEQ. Study-wide findings and limitations: Many expanded lesional clones were found to persist in scalp and blood during tofacitinib treatment, and relapse after treatment cessation may be partly explained by this persistence. The treated cohort was small, with a single nonresponder, so links between baseline CD8+ expansion and response need larger studies. Tofacitinib significantly lowered scalp clonality and the number of expanded CD8+ clones among the top 100 scalp clones. Compared with mice, TCR sequences shared between patients were less clear, possibly partly because of HLA diversity across the patient population. Compared with normal scalp, lesional scalp had higher clonality and more expanded CD8+ clones, particularly in alopecia totalis/universalis, a pattern that suggests antigenic drive. Scalp TCR repertoire analysis is complicated because resident alphabeta T cells in normal human skin are also sequenced, whereas mouse skin is dominated by gammadelta T cells.

This material consisted of CD8+ T cells sorted from blood, taken between weeks 51 and 54, from a patient treated with tofacitinib. The chain is made from TRBV4-2 and TRBJ2-5, with 11 middle bases fitting TRBD2. The clonotype was recovered from a human donor with alopecia areata. The bases are TGTGCCAGCAGCCCGCTAGCGGGGGGTCAGGAGACCCAGTACTTC. This translates into CASSPLAGGQETQYF.